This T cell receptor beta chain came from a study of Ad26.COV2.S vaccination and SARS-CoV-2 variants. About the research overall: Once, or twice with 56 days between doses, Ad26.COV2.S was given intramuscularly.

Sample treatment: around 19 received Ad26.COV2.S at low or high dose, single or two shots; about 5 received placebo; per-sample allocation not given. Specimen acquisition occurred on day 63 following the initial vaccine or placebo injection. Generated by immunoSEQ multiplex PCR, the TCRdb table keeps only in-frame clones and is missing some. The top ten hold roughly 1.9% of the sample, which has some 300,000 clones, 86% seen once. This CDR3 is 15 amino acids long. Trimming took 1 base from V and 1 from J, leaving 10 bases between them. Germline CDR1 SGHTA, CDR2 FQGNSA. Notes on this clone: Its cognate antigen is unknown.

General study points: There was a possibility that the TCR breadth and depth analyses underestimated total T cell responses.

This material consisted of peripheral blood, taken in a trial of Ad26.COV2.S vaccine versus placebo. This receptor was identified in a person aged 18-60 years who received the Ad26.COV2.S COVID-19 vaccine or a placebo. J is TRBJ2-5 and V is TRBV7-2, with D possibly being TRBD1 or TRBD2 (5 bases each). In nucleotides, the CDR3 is TGTGCCAGCAGCTTAGGAGGGGACCGCCAAGAGACCCAGTACTTC. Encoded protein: CASSLGGDRQETQYF.